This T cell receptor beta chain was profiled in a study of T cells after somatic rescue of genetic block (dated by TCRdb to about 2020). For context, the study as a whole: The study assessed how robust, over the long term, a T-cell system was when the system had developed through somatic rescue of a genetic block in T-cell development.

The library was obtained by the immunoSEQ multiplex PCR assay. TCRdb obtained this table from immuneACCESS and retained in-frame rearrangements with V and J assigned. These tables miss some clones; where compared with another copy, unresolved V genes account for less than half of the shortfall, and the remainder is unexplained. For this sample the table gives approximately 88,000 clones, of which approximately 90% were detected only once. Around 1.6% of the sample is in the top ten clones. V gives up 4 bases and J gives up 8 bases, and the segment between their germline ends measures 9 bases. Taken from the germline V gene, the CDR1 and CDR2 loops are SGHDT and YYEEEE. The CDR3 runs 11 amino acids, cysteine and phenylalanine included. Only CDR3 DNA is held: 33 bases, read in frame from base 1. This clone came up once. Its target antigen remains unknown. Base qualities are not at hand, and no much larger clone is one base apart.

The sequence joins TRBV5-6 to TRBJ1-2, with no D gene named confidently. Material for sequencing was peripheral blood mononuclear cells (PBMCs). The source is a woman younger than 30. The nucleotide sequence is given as TGTGCCAGCAGCCTGCAAGGCGGCTACACCTTC. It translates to CASSLQGGYTF.